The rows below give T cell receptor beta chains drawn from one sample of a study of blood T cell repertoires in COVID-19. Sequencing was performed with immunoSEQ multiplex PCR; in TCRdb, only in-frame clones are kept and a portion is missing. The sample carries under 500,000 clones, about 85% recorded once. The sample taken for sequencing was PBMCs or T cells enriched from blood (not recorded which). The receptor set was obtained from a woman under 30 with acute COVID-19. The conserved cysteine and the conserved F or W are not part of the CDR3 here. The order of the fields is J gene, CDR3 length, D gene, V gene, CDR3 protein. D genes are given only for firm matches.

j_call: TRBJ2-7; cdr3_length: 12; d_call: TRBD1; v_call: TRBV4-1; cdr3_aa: ASSPGTGTYEQY
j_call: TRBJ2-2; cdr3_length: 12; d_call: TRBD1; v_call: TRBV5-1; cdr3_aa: ASSDRQGTGELF
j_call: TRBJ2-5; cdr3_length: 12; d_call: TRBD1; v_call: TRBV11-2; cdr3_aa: ASSLEAGGETQY
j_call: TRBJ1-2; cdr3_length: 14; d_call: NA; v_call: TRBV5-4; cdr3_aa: ASSRAEGPLGYGYT
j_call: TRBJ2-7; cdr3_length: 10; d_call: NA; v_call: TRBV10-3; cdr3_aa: AISPTSYEQY
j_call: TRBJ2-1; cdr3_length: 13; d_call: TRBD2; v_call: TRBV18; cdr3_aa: ASSPGGRKYNEQF
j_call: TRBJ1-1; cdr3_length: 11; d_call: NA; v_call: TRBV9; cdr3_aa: ASSVTGSTEAF
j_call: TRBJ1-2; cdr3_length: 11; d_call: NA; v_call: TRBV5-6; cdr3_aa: ASSLRGVSGYT
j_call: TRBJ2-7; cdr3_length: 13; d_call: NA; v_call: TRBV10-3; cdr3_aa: AISELAPKAYEQY
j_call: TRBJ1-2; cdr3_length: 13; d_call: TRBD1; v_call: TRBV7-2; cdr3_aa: ASSPRTGANSGYT
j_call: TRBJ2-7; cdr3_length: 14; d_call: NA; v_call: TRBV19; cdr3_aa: ASSTGGTLRSYEQY
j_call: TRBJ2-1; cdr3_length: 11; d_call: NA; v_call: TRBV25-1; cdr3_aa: ASSESGRNEQF
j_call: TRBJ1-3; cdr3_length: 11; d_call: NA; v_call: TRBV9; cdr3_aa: ASSPSSGNTIY
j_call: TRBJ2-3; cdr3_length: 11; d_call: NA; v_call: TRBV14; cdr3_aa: ASSQDLQDTQY
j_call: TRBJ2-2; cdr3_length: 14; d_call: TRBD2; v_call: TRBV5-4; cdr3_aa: ASSLEPSGWTGELF
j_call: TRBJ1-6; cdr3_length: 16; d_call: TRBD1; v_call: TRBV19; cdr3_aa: ASSTRAPGTATNSPLH
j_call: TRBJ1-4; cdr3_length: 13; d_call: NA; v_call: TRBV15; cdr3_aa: ATSSRGSTNEKLF
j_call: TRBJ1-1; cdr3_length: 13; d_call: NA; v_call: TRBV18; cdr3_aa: ASSSRTRGNTEAF
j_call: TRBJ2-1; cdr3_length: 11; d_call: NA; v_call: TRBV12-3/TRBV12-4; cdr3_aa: ASSLELTDEQF
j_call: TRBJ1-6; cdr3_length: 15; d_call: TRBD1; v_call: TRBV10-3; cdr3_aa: AISDGTGIRYNSPLH
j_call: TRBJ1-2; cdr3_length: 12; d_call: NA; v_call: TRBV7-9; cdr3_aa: ASSPQGQGYGYT
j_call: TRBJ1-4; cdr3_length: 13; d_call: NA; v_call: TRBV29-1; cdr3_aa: SVRITGATNEKLF
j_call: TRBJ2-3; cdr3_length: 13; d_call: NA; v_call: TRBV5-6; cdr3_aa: ASSSFDGGTDTQY
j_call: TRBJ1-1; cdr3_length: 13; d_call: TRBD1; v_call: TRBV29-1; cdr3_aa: SVEGRGKRNTEAF
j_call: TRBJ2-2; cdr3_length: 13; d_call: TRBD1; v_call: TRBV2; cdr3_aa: ASSKDRVNTGELF
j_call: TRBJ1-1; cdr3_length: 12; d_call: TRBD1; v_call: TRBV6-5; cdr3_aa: ASTWTGIFTEAF
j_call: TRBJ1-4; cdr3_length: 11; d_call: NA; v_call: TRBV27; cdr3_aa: ASSTQGGEKLF
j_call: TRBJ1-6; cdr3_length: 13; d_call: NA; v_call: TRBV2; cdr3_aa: ATPNPDLHNSPLH
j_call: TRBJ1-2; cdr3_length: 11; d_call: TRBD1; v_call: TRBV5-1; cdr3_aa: ASSIDRDGGYT
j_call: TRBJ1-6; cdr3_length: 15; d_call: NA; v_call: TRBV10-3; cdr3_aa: AISESLRAHSREALH
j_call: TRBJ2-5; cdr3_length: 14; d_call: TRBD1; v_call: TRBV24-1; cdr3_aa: ATSVTGQGADETQY
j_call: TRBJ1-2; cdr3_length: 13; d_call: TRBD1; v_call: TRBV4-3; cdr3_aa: ASSQPNRGMSGYT
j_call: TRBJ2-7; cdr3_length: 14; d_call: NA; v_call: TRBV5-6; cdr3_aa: ASSFLLHSRSYEQY
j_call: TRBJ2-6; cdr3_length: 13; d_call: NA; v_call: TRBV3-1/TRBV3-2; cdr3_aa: ASSQMAGGANVLT
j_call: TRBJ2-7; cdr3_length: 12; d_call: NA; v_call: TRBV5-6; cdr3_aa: ASSLEQRSYEQY
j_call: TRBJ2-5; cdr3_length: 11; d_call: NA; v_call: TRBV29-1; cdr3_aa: SVDRGVGETQY
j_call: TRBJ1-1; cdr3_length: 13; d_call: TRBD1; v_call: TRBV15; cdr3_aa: ATSRTGGSNTEAF
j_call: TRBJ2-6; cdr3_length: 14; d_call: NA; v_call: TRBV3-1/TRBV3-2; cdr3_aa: ASSQSQASGANVLT
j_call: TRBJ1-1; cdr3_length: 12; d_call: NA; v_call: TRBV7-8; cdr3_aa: ASRDRTVVRRAF
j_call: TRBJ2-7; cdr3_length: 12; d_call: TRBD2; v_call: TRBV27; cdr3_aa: ASSLGLEANEQY
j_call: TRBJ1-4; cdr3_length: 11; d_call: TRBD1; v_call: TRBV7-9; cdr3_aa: ASSVPGGEKLF
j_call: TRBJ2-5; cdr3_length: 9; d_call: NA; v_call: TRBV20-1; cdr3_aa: SAQGQETQY
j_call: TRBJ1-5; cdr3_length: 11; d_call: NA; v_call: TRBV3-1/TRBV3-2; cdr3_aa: ASSQEDGQPQH
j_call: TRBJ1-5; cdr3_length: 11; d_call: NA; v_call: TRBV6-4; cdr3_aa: ASRGASNQPQH
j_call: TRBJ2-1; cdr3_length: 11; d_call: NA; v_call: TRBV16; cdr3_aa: ASSQETDNEQF
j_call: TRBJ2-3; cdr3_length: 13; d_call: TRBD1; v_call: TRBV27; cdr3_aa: ASSFMTGGADTQY
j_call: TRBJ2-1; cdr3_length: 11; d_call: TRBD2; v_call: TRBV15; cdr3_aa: ATGVAGANEQF
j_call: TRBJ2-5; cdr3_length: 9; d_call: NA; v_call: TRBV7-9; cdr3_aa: ASSFMETQY
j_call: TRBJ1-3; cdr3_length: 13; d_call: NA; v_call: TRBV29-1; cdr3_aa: SVWIPGSSGNTIY